These 32 T cell receptor beta chains came from one sample sequenced in a study of cytotoxic CD8 clonotypes in ibrutinib-treated CLL. The protocol was immunoSEQ multiplex PCR, while the TCRdb copy is restricted to in-frame clones and leaves out a portion. This sample has approximately 15,000 clones, with around 64% found just once. The input for sequencing was PBMCs, taken before ibrutinib treatment. The receptor source for this set is a human donor with chronic lymphocytic leukemia.

This clone was seen only a few times. The chain is built from TRBV6-1 and TRBJ1-1; D is unresolved. With 7 bases removed from V and 1 base from J, the gap between germline ends came to 10 bases. Germline loops: CDR1 MNHNS, CDR2 SASEGT. This CDR3 has 13 amino acids. The CDR3 is CASKLERNTEAFF. The CDR3 coding sequence is TGTGCCAGCAAACTAGAGAGGAACACTGAAGCTTTCTTT.

The chain links TRBV18 to TRBJ1-5; weak D call: TRBD1 (5 bases). Germline V gene lookup returns CDR1 KGHSH and CDR2 LQKENI. V was shortened by 2 bases and J by 5 bases, with 10 bases between the two germline ends. CDR3 length equals 14 residues. CDR3 sequence: CASSPAGVDQPQHF. The DNA of the CDR3 is TGTGCCAGCTCACCAGCGGGGGTGGATCAGCCCCAGCATTTT. Filled out from reference TRBV18 and TRBJ1-5, the complete variable domain reads NAGVMQNPRHLVRRRGQEARLRCSPMKGHSHVYWYRQLPEEGLKFMVYLQKENIIDESGMPKERFSAEFPKEGPSILRIQQVVRGDSAAYFCASSPAGVDQPQHFGDGTRLSIL.

The rearrangement joins TRBV10-1 to TRBJ2-7, with 13 bases fitting TRBD2. Losses at the gene ends were 0 bases for V and 2 bases for J; bases not matched to a gene: 19. The CDR3 is made up of 22 amino acids. Germline V gene lookup returns CDR1 WNHNN and CDR2 SYGVQD (reference sequence). CDR3 sequence: CASSESGGARTSGSKLPYEQYF. CDR3 in DNA: TGCGCCAGCAGTGAGTCAGGGGGGGCCAGGACTAGCGGGAGCAAACTCCCCTACGAGCAGTACTTC.

In this sample, this clone turned up a few times. The chain links TRBV7-9 to TRBJ2-2, with D unresolved. Looked up from germline, CDR1 is SEHNR and CDR2 is FQNEAQ (reference sequence). CDR3 length: 11 amino acids. Between the trimmed V and J ends, which lost 6 bases and 8 bases, there was a span of 7 bases. The CDR3 is CASREKGELFF. Here the CDR3 DNA reads TGTGCCAGCAGAGAGAAGGGGGAGCTGTTTTTT. The whole variable domain, filled in from reference TRBV7-9 and TRBJ2-2, reads DTGVSQNPRHKITKRGQNVTFRCDPISEHNRLYWYRQTLGQGPEFLTYFQNEAQLEKSRLLSDRFSAERPKGSFSTLEIQRTEQGDSAMYLCASREKGELFFGEGSRLTVL.

The chain combines TRBV27 with TRBJ2-1, with 11 bases matching TRBD2. The CDR3 has 16 amino acids. Germline V gene data show CDR1 as MNHEY and CDR2 as SMNVEV (reference sequence). Losses at the gene ends were 4 bases for V and 5 bases for J; bases not matched to a gene: 7. The CDR3 spells CASSSLSGGADNEQFF. CDR3 DNA: TGTGCCAGCAGTTCCCTTAGCGGGGGGGCCGACAATGAGCAGTTCTTC.

This chain connects TRBV6-1 to TRBJ2-4; TRBD1 might be the D (6 bases). Germline V gene lookup returns CDR1 MNHNS and CDR2 SASEGT. This CDR3 spans 13 amino acids. With 5 bases removed from V and 3 bases from J, the gap between germline ends came to 8 bases. CDR3 DNA sequence: TGTGCCAGCAGTTGGACAGACAAAAACATTCAGTACTTC. It is translated as CASSWTDKNIQYF.

The V and J genes are TRBV5-1 and TRBJ2-1; the D is unclear. The CDR3 is 14 residues long. V was pared by 4 bases and J by 5 bases, with 13 bases between. The germline V gene encodes CDR1 SGHRS and CDR2 YFSETQ. CDR3 bases: TGCGCCAGCAGCCCCCCCGGCCGGAACAATGAGCAGTTCTTC. As protein: CASSPPGRNNEQFF.

The rearrangement joins TRBV27 to TRBJ2-3; 8 nucleotides match TRBD1. The CDR3 is 16 residues long. After removal of 8 bases from V and 1 base from J, the junction contained 11 bases not matched to a gene. Germline CDR1 and CDR2: MNHEY and SMNVEV (reference sequence). The CDR3 protein is CASGKRTGQGTDTQYF. The CDR3 DNA reads as TGTGCCAGCGGCAAGCGAACGGGACAGGGCACAGATACGCAGTATTTT.

The genes are TRBV28 and TRBJ1-5, with D unresolved. From germline, CDR1 is MDHEN and CDR2 SYDVKM. Trimming removed 5 bases at V and 5 bases at J, with 19 bases between. The CDR3 totals 16 residues. DNA of the CDR3: TGTGCCAGCAGTGAAACGGGAGAAGGGCCTCATCAGCCCCAGCATTTT. It yields the protein CASSETGEGPHQPQHF. The full variable domain, completed using reference TRBV28 and TRBJ1-5, is DVKVTQSSRYLVKRTGEKVFLECVQDMDHENMFWYRQDPGLGLRLIYFSYDVKMKEKGDIPEGYSVSREKKERFSLILESASTNQTSMYLCASSETGEGPHQPQHFGDGTRLSIL.

The V call is TRBV19, the J call TRBJ1-1; D unclear. The V and J ends lost 3 bases and 4 bases respectively, with 21 bases between them. Germline V gene lookup returns CDR1 LNHDA and CDR2 SQIVND (reference sequence). The CDR3 contains 17 residues. DNA of the CDR3: TGTGCCAGTAGTATCTGGTCTTTCCTGCTCCCGGGCACTGAAGCTTTCTTT. It is translated as CASSIWSFLLPGTEAFF.

This chain connects TRBV28 to TRBJ2-7, with D possibly TRBD1 on 7 matching bases. V was trimmed by 6 bases and J by 7 bases, leaving 22 bases between them. CDR1 and CDR2 from the germline V gene are MDHEN and SYDVKM. The CDR3 covers 15 residues. CDR3: CASRSGGTALWEQYF. CDR3 nucleotides: TGTGCCAGCAGGAGTGGGGGGACAGCCCTTTGGGAGCAGTACTTC.

The chain carries TRBV19 and TRBJ2-2; D is unresolved. In germline, CDR1 is LNHDA, CDR2 SQIVND (reference sequence). Trimming removed 2 bases at V and 2 bases at J, with 12 bases between. The CDR3 sequence is 16 residues long. The CDR3 DNA reads as TGTGCCAGTAGTATATTTCGGGCAGTTAACACCGGGGAGCTGTTTTTT. Translation: CASSIFRAVNTGELFF.

The chain recombines TRBV9 with TRBJ2-3; possible D gene TRBD2, 5 bases. V lost 4 bases and J 2 bases, leaving 8 bases between the germline ends. From germline, CDR1 is SGDLS and CDR2 YYNGEE. The CDR3 length is 13 residues. DNA for the CDR3: TGTGCCAGCAGCACTCGGGACACAGATACGCAGTATTTT. Amino acids: CASSTRDTDTQYF. The whole variable domain, remainder taken from reference TRBV9 and TRBJ2-3, is DSGVTQTPKHLITATGQRVTLRCSPRSGDLSVYWYQQSLDQGLQFLIQYYNGEERAKGNILERFSAQQFPDLHSELNLSSLELGDSALYFCASSTRDTDTQYFGPGTRLTVL.

This chain links TRBV15 with TRBJ2-4, with TRBD1 identical over 9 bases. V was clipped by 3 bases and J by 4 bases; unmatched bases: 10. The length of the CDR3 is 17 residues. Per germline, CDR1 LNHNV and CDR2 YYDKDF (reference sequence). The CDR3 bases are TGTGCCACCAGCAGCGCCTCACAGGGGGCTGGAAAAAACATTCAGTACTTC. It codes for CATSSASQGAGKNIQYF. Complete variable domain (other parts from reference TRBV15 and TRBJ2-4): DAMVIQNPRYQVTQFGKPVTLSCSQTLNHNVMYWYQQKSSQAPKLLFHYYDKDFNNEADTPDNFQSRRPNTSFCFLDIRSPGLGDTAMYLCATSSASQGAGKNIQYFGAGTRLSVL.

V usage is TRBV11-3 and J usage is TRBJ2-3; D unclear. Trimming shortened V by 5 bases and J by 3 bases, and 12 bases separated the two germline ends. The CDR3 is 14 amino acids. Germline V gene lookup returns CDR1 SGHNT and CDR2 YENEEA. The CDR3 DNA reads TGTGCCAGCAGCCCACTGGTCCGGACAGATACGCAGTATTTT. As protein: CASSPLVRTDTQYF.

The chain joins TRBV7-6 to TRBJ2-2, with D possibly matching TRBD1 (6 bases). With 8 bases removed from V and 1 base from J, the gap between germline ends came to 14 bases. Germline lookup yields CDR1 SGHVS and CDR2 FNYEAQ. The length of the CDR3 is 15 residues. CDR3 region: CASGSPQGNTGELFF. CDR3 in DNA: TGTGCCAGCGGAAGCCCACAGGGGAACACCGGGGAGCTGTTTTTT.

The gene calls are TRBV19 and TRBJ2-1; no reliable D call. The V end was cut by 4 bases, the J end by 9 bases, with 16 bases between. The CDR3 contains 14 residues. CDR1 and CDR2 (germline): LNHDA, SQIVND (reference sequence). The CDR3 reads CASSTGRSGPEQFF. CDR3 in DNA: TGTGCCAGTAGTACCGGACGGTCCGGTCCTGAGCAGTTCTTC.

The genes are TRBV6-1 and TRBJ2-7; TRBD1 might be the D (6 bases). This CDR3 comprises 15 residues. Trimming cost V 3 bases and J 2 bases, with 14 bases left between them. CDR1 is MNHNS and CDR2 is SASEGT in the germline V gene. CDR3 protein: CASSDWGRAAYEQYF. CDR3 DNA sequence: TGTGCCAGCAGTGATTGGGGGCGGGCCGCCTACGAGCAGTACTTC.

The rearrangement uses TRBV4-2 and TRBJ2-1, with 7 bases identical to TRBD2. The CDR3 is 17 residues long. Trimming removed 4 bases from V and 5 bases from J; junction bases left unmatched: 14. Germline values: CDR1 LGHNA, CDR2 YNFKEQ. As DNA, the CDR3 is TGTGCCAGCAGCCTCATAACTTTAGGACTAGGCCACAATGAGCAGTTCTTC. The encoded protein is CASSLITLGLGHNEQFF.

The V and J genes are TRBV6-1 and TRBJ1-1; no firm D call. The CDR3 consists of 13 residues. From germline, CDR1 is MNHNS and CDR2 SASEGT. The V end was cut by 7 bases, the J end by 9 bases, with 18 bases between. For the CDR3, the DNA is TGTGCCAGCACCTTGGACGACGGAACTAAAGCTTTCTTT. Protein: CASTLDDGTKAFF.

V usage is TRBV15 and J usage is TRBJ2-3; D is unclear. The CDR3 spans 13 residues. With 8 bases removed from V and 0 bases from J, the gap between germline ends came to 9 bases. Germline CDR1 is LNHNV and CDR2 is YYDKDF (reference sequence). The CDR3 DNA reads as TGTGCCACCCGAAGAAAAAGCACAGATACGCAGTATTTT. Translating it yields CATRRKSTDTQYF. Together with reference TRBV15 and TRBJ2-3, the CDR3 gives the full variable domain: DAMVIQNPRYQVTQFGKPVTLSCSQTLNHNVMYWYQQKSSQAPKLLFHYYDKDFNNEADTPDNFQSRRPNTSFCFLDIRSPGLGDTAMYLCATRRKSTDTQYFGPGTRLTVL.

The table lists this clone with a few counts. The rearrangement joins TRBV6-6 to TRBJ2-7; 8 bases match TRBD2. With 6 bases clipped from V and 2 bases from J, the junction kept 0 bases outside the gene matches. The CDR3 sequence is 12 residues long. Germline assignment: CDR1 MNHNY and CDR2 SVGAGI (reference sequence). CDR3 protein: CASSGGAYEQYV. DNA for the CDR3: TGTGCCAGCAGCGGGGGGGCCTACGAGCAGTACGTC.

This clone appeared a few times. The chain links TRBV2 to TRBJ1-2; a possible D gene is TRBD1 (5 bases). V lost 4 bases and J 8 bases, leaving 11 bases between the germline ends. Germline values: CDR1 SNHLY, CDR2 FYNNEI. The CDR3 has 12 amino acids. The CDR3 loop is CASSVLGDGYTF. For the CDR3, the DNA is TGTGCCAGCAGTGTCTTAGGGGACGGCTACACCTTC.

The chain employs TRBV10-3 and TRBJ2-1; TRBD2 is a possible D gene (5 bases). The CDR3 has 12 amino acids. V lost 6 bases to trimming and J lost 5 bases, with 8 bases between them. Germline V gene data show CDR1 as ENHRY and CDR2 as SYGVKD. The CDR3 bases are TGTGCCATCAGCCTGACTAACAATGAGCAGTTCTTC. Protein: CAISLTNNEQFF.

The gene calls are TRBV28 and TRBJ1-1; D unresolved. Trimming shortened V by 2 bases and J by 0 bases, and 7 bases separated the two germline ends. The CDR3 contains 14 residues. The germline V gene encodes CDR1 MDHEN and CDR2 SYDVKM. The CDR3 region has the DNA TGTGCCAGCAGTTTACAGTACATGAACACTGAAGCTTTCTTT. This translates into CASSLQYMNTEAFF.

CDR3 bases: TGTGCCAGCTCACCAGGTGACAGGATCGCAGATACGCAGTATTTT. Translation gives CASSPGDRIADTQYF. The genes are TRBV18 and TRBJ2-3, with D tentatively TRBD1 (6 bases). The CDR3 is made up of 15 amino acids. Per the germline V gene, CDR1 is KGHSH and CDR2 is LQKENI. Trimming pared 2 bases from V and 4 bases from J, leaving 13 bases between. Using reference TRBV18 and TRBJ2-3 for the parts outside the CDR3, the full variable domain is NAGVMQNPRHLVRRRGQEARLRCSPMKGHSHVYWYRQLPEEGLKFMVYLQKENIIDESGMPKERFSAEFPKEGPSILRIQQVVRGDSAAYFCASSPGDRIADTQYFGPGTRLTVL.

This clone appeared a few times. V gene TRBV2 combines with J gene TRBJ1-5; D is unresolved. Germline-derived CDR1 and CDR2 are SNHLY and FYNNEI. V was cut by 5 bases and J by 11 bases, with 13 bases left in between. The CDR3 length is 12 residues. The CDR3: CASSFSSTAQHF. Written as DNA, the CDR3 is TGTGCCAGCAGTTTCAGTTCAACGGCCCAGCATTTT.

This chain connects TRBV5-4 to TRBJ1-2, with D uncertain. V lost 2 bases and J lost 8, with 10 bases in between. The CDR3 length is 12 residues. Germline CDR1 and CDR2: SGHNT and YYREEE (reference sequence). Here the CDR3 reads CASSLQPGGYTF. CDR3 bases: TGTGCCAGCAGCTTACAGCCTGGGGGCTACACCTTC.

Only a few counts were recorded for this clone. This chain links TRBV7-9 with TRBJ1-6; 8 positions match TRBD1. The V segment lost 3 bases and the J segment 5 bases; nucleotides outside the gene matches: 6. Germline loops: CDR1 SEHNR, CDR2 FQNEAQ (reference sequence). The CDR3 consists of 16 residues. The CDR3 here is CASSFQGARNNSPLHF. The CDR3 DNA sequence: TGTGCCAGCAGCTTTCAGGGGGCAAGGAATAATTCACCCCTCCACTTT.

By proportion, this clone is medium-sized (0.01 to 0.1%). This rearrangement joins TRBV5-6 to TRBJ2-1; 13 nucleotides agree with TRBD2. The germline V gene has CDR1 SGHDT and CDR2 YYEEEE. The CDR3 spans 18 residues. V was pared by 1 base and J by 0 bases, with 4 bases of the junction left unmatched. In DNA form, the CDR3 reads TGTGCCAGCAGCTTGCCTGGACTAGCGGGGGACTCCTACAATGAGCAGTTCTTC. The encoded protein is CASSLPGLAGDSYNEQFF. The whole variable domain, remainder taken from reference TRBV5-6 and TRBJ2-1, is DAGVTQSPTHLIKTRGQQVTLRCSPKSGHDTVSWYQQALGQGPQFIFQYYEEEERQRGNFPDRFSGHQFPNYSSELNVNALLLGDSALYLCASSLPGLAGDSYNEQFFGPGTRLTVL.

This clone appeared a few times. The CDR3, as DNA: TGTGCCAGCAGTGGTTACAATGAGCAGTTCTTC. The encoded protein is CASSGYNEQFF. This chain joins TRBV27 and TRBJ2-1; D is ambiguous. Germline V lookup: CDR1 MNHEY, CDR2 SMNVEV (reference sequence). V shed 5 bases and J shed 4 bases, with 3 bases lying between them. The CDR3 totals 11 residues.

The CDR3 bases are TGTGCCTGGAGCGATGAGAACGCGGGCTATGGCTACACCTTC. Translated, it gives CAWSDENAGYGYTF. The chain links TRBV30 to TRBJ1-2, with D hard to call. Trimming took off 3 bases at V and 4 bases at J, with 15 bases between the two ends. The V gene's germline CDR1 is GTSNPN and CDR2 SVGIG (reference sequence). CDR3 length equals 14 residues.